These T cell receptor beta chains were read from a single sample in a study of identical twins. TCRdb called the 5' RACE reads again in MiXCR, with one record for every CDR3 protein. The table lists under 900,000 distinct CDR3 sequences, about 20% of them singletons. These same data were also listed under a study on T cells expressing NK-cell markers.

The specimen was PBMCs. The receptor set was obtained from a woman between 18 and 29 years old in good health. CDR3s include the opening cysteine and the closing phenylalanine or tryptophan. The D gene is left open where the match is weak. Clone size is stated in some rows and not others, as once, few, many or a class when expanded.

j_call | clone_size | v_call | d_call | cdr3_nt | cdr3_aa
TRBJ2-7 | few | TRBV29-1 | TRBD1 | TGCAGCGTACAACAGGGGGCCTACGAGCAGTACTTC | CSVQQGAYEQYF
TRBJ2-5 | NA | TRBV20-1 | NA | TGCAGTGCCCGACGAAGCGGCAACCAAGAGACCCAGTACTTC | CSARRSGNQETQYF
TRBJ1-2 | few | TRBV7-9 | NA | TGTGCCAGCACCGATGGGGGCTATGGCTACACCTTC | CASTDGGYGYTF
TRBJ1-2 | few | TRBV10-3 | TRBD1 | TGTGCCATCACTGACCCGGGACAGGGTTATTTGGGCGGCTACACCTTC | CAITDPGQGYLGGYTF
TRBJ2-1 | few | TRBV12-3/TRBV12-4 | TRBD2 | TGTGCCAGCAGTCTCGGGACTAGCGATGGCTATGAGCAGTTCTTC | CASSLGTSDGYEQFF
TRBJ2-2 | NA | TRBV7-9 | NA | TGTGCCGGAAACCCGGGACATTCGGGGACCGGGGAGCTGTTTTTT | CAGNPGHSGTGELFF
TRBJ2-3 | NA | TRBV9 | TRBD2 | TGTGCCAGCAGCGGACTAGGGACTAGCGGGGTCCCGTCGAGAGATACGCAGTATTTT | CASSGLGTSGVPSRDTQYF
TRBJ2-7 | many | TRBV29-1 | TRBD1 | TGCAGCGTAGCCGGGACAGGGGACCACGAGCAGTACTTC | CSVAGTGDHEQYF
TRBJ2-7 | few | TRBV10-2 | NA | TGCGCCAGCAGAGAGTTCTACGAGCAGTACTTC | CASREFYEQYF
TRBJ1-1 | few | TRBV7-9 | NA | TGTGCCAGCAGCTTAGGACGGACGGTGACTGAAGCTTTCTTT | CASSLGRTVTEAFF
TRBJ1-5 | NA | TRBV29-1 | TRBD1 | TGCAGCCCTGTCCCGGGACAGGGAACGGGCAATCAGCCCCAGCATTTT | CSPVPGQGTGNQPQHF
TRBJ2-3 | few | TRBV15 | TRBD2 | TGTGCCACCAGCGGGGGGGCTGGTAGCGGGAGGTTAAGCACAGATACGCAGTATTTT | CATSGGAGSGRLSTDTQYF
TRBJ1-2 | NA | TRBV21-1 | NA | TGTGCCAGCGTCCACAGGCCCTATGCGGGCTACACCTTC | CASVHRPYAGYTF
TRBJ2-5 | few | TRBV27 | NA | TGTGCCAGCAGTTCCCCCCGTGGGACGACAAAAGAGACCCAGTACTTC | CASSSPRGTTKETQYF
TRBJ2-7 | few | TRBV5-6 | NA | TGTGCCAGCAGCTTTCAGGGGCGGGAGCAGTACTTC | CASSFQGREQYF
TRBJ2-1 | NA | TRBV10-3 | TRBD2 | TGTGCCATCACCACCAACGAACCGGGACTAGCGGGAGAAACGAATGAGCAGTTCTTC | CAITTNEPGLAGETNEQFF
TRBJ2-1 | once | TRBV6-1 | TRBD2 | TGTGCCAGCAGGGTAACTAGCGGGACATCCTACAATGAGCAGTTCTTC | CASRVTSGTSYNEQFF
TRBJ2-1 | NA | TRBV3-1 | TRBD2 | TGTGCCAGCAGCCGAGCACTGCCGGGACTAGCGGGACCGGGGGGGTACAATGAGCAGTTCTTC | CASSRALPGLAGPGGYNEQFF
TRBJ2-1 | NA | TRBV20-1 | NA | TGCAGTGCTAGAGATCTATCTTGGGGGCATGAGCAGTTCTTC | CSARDLSWGHEQFF
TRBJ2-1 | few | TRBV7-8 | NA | TGTGCCAGCACCGTTCCAAGAGGGGGAGGGCATGAGCAGTTCTTC | CASTVPRGGGHEQFF
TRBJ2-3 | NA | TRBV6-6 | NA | TGTGCCAGCAGGCCTAACACAGATACGCAGTATTTT | CASRPNTDTQYF
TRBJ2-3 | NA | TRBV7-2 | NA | TGTGCCAGCAGTCCCAGGACTACTACAGATACGCAGTATTTT | CASSPRTTTDTQYF
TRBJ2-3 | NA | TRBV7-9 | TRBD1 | TGTGCCAGCAGCTTAACCAGGGGGCCAAATACGCAGTATTTT | CASSLTRGPNTQYF
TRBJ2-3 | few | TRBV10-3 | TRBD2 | TGTGCCATCAGGCGTACGGGGGGAAGAGGAGATACGCAGTATTTT | CAIRRTGGRGDTQYF
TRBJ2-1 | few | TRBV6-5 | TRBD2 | TGTGCCAGCAGTTCCCGACTCCCCTCGGGGGGGTACAATGAGCAGTTCTTC | CASSSRLPSGGYNEQFF
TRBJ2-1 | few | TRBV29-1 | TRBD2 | TGCAGCGTTGGACTAGCGGACCAATTGAGGAATGAGCAGTTCTTC | CSVGLADQLRNEQFF
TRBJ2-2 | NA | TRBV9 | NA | TGTGCCAGCAGCTCCCTCAGGGGAGCGAACACCGGGGAGCTGTTTTTT | CASSSLRGANTGELFF
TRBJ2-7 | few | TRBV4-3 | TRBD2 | TGCGCCAGCAGCCTCTCACGGGAGGGCTACGAGCAGTACTTC | CASSLSREGYEQYF
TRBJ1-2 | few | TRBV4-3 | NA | TGCGCCAGCAGCCAAGAGCCAGGGCCCCTCTATGGCTACACCTTC | CASSQEPGPLYGYTF
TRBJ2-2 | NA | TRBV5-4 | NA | TGTGCCGGGAGGACAGCACCCACCGGGGAGCTGTTTTTT | CAGRTAPTGELFF
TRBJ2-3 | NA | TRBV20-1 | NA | TGCAGTGCCAGAGCCCCCGCAGATACGCAGTATTTT | CSARAPADTQYF
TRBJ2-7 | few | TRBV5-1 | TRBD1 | TGCGCCAGCAGCGGAGGGACAGGAACTTACTACGAGCAGTACTTC | CASSGGTGTYYEQYF
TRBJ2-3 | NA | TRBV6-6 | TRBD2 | TGTGCCAGCAGCGACAGCGGGAGAGGCACGCAGTATTTT | CASSDSGRGTQYF
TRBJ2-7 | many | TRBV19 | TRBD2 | TGTGCCAGTAGTGCGACTAGCGGGTACGAGCAGTACTTC | CASSATSGYEQYF
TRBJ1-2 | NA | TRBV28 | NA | TGTGCCAGCAGTTTGACATGGGTGAATGGTGGCTACACCTTC | CASSLTWVNGGYTF
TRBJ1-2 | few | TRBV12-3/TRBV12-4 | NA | TGTGCCAGCAGCCGCCGGGGACGCGACGGTGGCTACACCTTC | CASSRRGRDGGYTF
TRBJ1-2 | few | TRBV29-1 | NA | TGCAGCGTCTACTCTCCAGGGGACTATGGCTACACCTTC | CSVYSPGDYGYTF
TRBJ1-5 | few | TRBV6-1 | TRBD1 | TGTGCCAGCAGTCCCACAGGGGGCACGAGACAGCCCCAGCATTTT | CASSPTGGTRQPQHF
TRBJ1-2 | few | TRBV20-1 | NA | TGCAGTGCTAGACCGCCACGCTATGGCTACACCTTC | CSARPPRYGYTF
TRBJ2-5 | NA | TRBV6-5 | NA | TGTGCCAGCAGTTACTCGATTAACGGCGGCCGGGAGACCCAGTACTTC | CASSYSINGGRETQYF
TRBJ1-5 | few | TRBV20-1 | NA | TGCAGTGCTTGCCCCGGGACGATGGGCAATCAGCCCCAGCATTTT | CSACPGTMGNQPQHF
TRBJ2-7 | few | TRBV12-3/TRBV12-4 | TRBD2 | TGTGCCAGCAGTCCATGGGGGGGCTACGAGCAGTACTTC | CASSPWGGYEQYF
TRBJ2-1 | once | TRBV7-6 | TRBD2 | TGTGCCAGCAGCTTAGGAGCGGGGGGGAGTAATGAGCAGTTCTTC | CASSLGAGGSNEQFF
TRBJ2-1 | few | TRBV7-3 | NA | TGTGCCAGCAGCTTGACAGGGAGGTCGGACAATGAGCAGTTCTTC | CASSLTGRSDNEQFF
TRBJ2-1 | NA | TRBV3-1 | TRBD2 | TGTGCCAGCAGCCCCGTCACTAGCGGTTCTTCGATCTTC | CASSPVTSGSSIF
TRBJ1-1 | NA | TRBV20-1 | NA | TGCAGTGCTAGACTCGGACCGAACACTGAAGCTTTCTTT | CSARLGPNTEAFF